This entry features one T cell receptor (beta chain) sequence. Its antigen is not known. Per germline, CDR1 LNHDA and CDR2 SQIVND (reference sequence). The length of the CDR3 is 17 residues. The V and J ends lost 7 bases and 0 bases respectively, with 21 bases between them. These data belong to a study of T cell responses to AZD1222 COVID-19 vaccine. Notes on the study in general: Repertoires were obtained solely post-peak T cell response. Spike-specific TCR breadth and depth were elevated following two AZD1222 doses.

Produced via immunoSEQ multiplex PCR; TCRdb's table is partial and in-frame only. The table lists 100,000 or so clones, roughly nine tenths of them singletons, with 16% in the top ten. The sample in question was peripheral blood, obtained on day 0 of AZD1222 vaccination. The chain recombines TRBV19 with TRBJ1-2; D possibly corresponds to TRBD1 (5 bases). The receptor was derived from an adult in good health. For the CDR3, the DNA is TGTGCCAGTAACCCATTCCTGGGGGGAGTTGCTAACTATGGCTACACCTTC. This encodes CASNPFLGGVANYGYTF.